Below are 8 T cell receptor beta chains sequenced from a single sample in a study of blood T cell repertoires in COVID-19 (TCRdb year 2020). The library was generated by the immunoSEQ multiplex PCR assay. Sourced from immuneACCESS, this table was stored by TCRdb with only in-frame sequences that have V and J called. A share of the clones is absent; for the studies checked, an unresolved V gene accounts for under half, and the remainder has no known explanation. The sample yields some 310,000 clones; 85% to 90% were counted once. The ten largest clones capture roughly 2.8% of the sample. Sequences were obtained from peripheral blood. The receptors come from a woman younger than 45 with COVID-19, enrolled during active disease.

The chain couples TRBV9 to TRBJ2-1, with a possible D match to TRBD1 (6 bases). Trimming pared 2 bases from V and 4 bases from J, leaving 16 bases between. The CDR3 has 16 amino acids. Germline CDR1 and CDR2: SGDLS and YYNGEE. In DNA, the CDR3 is TGTGCCAGCAGCGTTAGCACCGGACAGAAATACAATGAGCAGTTCTTC. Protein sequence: CASSVSTGQKYNEQFF. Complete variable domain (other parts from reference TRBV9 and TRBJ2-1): DSGVTQTPKHLITATGQRVTLRCSPRSGDLSVYWYQQSLDQGLQFLIQYYNGEERAKGNILERFSAQQFPDLHSELNLSSLELGDSALYFCASSVSTGQKYNEQFFGPGTRLTVL.

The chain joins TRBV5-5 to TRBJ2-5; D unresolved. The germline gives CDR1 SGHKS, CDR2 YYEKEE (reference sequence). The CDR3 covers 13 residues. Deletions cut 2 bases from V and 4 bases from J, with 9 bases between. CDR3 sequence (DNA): TGTGCCAGCAGCTTCCCGGCAGGAGAGACCCAGTACTTC. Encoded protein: CASSFPAGETQYF.

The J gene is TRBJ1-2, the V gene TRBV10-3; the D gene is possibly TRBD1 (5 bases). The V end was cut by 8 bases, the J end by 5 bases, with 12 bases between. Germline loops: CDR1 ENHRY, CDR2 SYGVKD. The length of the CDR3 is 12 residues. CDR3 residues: CAIRQHGYGYTF. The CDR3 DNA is TGTGCCATCCGACAGCATGGGTATGGCTACACCTTC.

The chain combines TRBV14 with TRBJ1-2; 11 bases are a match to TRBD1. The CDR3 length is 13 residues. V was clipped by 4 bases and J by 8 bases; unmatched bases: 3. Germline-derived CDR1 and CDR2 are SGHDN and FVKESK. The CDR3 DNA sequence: TGTGCCAGCAGCCCTCGGACAGGGGGCGGCTACACCTTC. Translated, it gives CASSPRTGGGYTF. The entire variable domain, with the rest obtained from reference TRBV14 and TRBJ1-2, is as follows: EAGVTQFPSHSVIEKGQTVTLRCDPISGHDNLYWYRRVMGKEIKFLLHFVKESKQDESGMPNNRFLAERTGGTYSTLKVQPAELEDSGVYFCASSPRTGGGYTFGSGTRLTVV.

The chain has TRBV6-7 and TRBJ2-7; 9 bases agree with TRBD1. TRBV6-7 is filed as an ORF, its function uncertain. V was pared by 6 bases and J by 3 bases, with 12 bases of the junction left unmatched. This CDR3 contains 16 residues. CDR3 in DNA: TGTGCCAGCAGGGGGCCCGGGACAGGGACAGTCTACGAGCAGTACTTC. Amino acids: CASRGPGTGTVYEQYF.

This chain's CDR3 is CASSLATGGELYGYTF. The DNA of the CDR3 is TGTGCCAGCAGCTTAGCGACAGGGGGCGAACTGTATGGCTACACCTTC. The rearrangement uses TRBV7-8 and TRBJ1-2; TRBD1 aligns across 10 bases. There are 16 residues in the CDR3. Trimming cost V 0 bases and J 5 bases; bases outside gene matches: 6. In germline, CDR1 is SGHVS, CDR2 FQNEAQ.

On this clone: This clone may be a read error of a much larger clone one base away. The CDR3 sequence: CASSLTSGSSYEQYF. The CDR3 DNA follows: TGTGCCAGCAGCCTGACTAGCGGGAGCTCCTACGAGCAGTACTTC. This rearrangement joins TRBV14 to TRBJ2-7; 12 bases are shared with TRBD2. The CDR3 spans 15 residues. The V segment lost 4 bases and the J segment 0 bases; nucleotides outside the gene matches: 1. Germline V gene lookup returns CDR1 SGHDN and CDR2 FVKESK.

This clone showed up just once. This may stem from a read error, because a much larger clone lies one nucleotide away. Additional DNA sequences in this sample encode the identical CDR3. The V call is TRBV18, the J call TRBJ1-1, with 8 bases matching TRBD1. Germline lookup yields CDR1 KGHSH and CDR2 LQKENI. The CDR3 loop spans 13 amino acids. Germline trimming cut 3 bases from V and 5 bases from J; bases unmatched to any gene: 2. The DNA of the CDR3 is TGTGCCAGCTCACCCGGACAGGGTACTGAAGCTTTCTTT. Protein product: CASSPGQGTEAFF.